The rows below give T cell receptor beta chains drawn from one sample of a study of shared clonotypes between healthy human individuals. Assay: immunoSEQ multiplex PCR; the TCRdb copy retains only in-frame clones and omits some. The repertoire consists of a few million clones, with more than 80% occurring once and the leading ten covering about 0.13%. Sequencing was performed on naive CD4+ T cells sorted from blood. The receptors were gathered from a man between 18 and 29 years old in good health. CDR3s include the opening cysteine and the closing phenylalanine or tryptophan. The order of the fields is clone size, D gene, V gene, J gene, CDR3 protein, CDR3 DNA. D genes are given only for firm matches. The size field is filled for only some rows; it gives once, few, many or a size class.

.	.	TRBV6-5	TRBJ2-7	CASSYSALSSYEQYF	TGTGCCAGCAGTTACTCGGCTCTTAGCTCCTACGAGCAGTACTTC
few	.	TRBV29-1	TRBJ1-5	CSVEDSSNQPQHF	TGCAGCGTTGAAGACAGTAGCAATCAGCCCCAGCATTTT
.	.	TRBV2	TRBJ2-3	CASRDLGADTQYF	TGTGCCAGCAGGGACTTGGGGGCAGATACGCAGTATTTT
.	TRBD1	TRBV19	TRBJ1-1	CASSTTGVRTTEAFF	TGTGCCAGTAGTACGACAGGGGTGCGTACCACTGAAGCTTTCTTT
.	TRBD2	TRBV10-2	TRBJ2-1	CASSDFGGRTYNEQFF	TGCGCCAGCAGTGACTTCGGCGGGAGGACCTACAATGAGCAGTTCTTC
.	TRBD1	TRBV7-6	TRBJ2-3	CASSLKGQRPDTQYF	TGTGCCAGCAGCTTAAAGGGACAGAGGCCAGATACGCAGTATTTT
.	.	TRBV11-2	TRBJ2-3	CASSFLATDTQYF	TGTGCCAGCAGCTTTCTAGCTACAGATACGCAGTATTTT
.	.	TRBV30	TRBJ1-4	CAWSVDLPATNEKLFF	TGTGCCTGGAGTGTCGACCTCCCCGCAACTAATGAAAAACTGTTTTTT
.	.	TRBV4-1	TRBJ2-5	CASNPNLGKRETQYF	TGCGCCAGCAACCCCAACTTGGGTAAACGGGAGACCCAGTACTTC
few	.	TRBV30	TRBJ1-5	CAWSQELNQPQHF	TGTGCCTGGAGTCAGGAGCTAAATCAGCCCCAGCATTTT
.	.	TRBV10-3	TRBJ2-1	CATYTGTTYYNEQFF	TGTGCCACCTATACGGGGACCACCTACTACAATGAGCAGTTCTTC
.	.	TRBV4-1	TRBJ2-2	CASRTVTGELFF	TGCGCCAGCCGCACGGTAACCGGGGAGCTGTTTTTT
.	.	TRBV4-1	TRBJ2-5	CASSQDLGGGVWTQYF	TGCGCCAGCAGCCAAGATCTGGGGGGCGGGGTATGGACCCAGTACTTC
.	TRBD2	TRBV10-1	TRBJ2-1	CASSESGRGGRNEQFF	TGCGCCAGCAGTGAGTCGGGGCGGGGGGGCCGGAATGAGCAGTTCTTC
.	.	TRBV18	TRBJ1-2	CASSPPGANYGYTF	TGTGCCAGCTCACCCCCGGGGGCTAACTATGGCTACACCTTC
.	.	TRBV27	TRBJ2-7	CASSSQGPYEQYF	TGTGCCAGCAGTTCACAGGGACCCTACGAGCAGTACTTC
once	.	TRBV5-1	TRBJ2-1	CASSLAFAGNNEQFF	TGCGCCAGCAGCTTGGCCTTCGCAGGGAACAATGAGCAGTTCTTC
.	.	TRBV9	TRBJ1-5	CASSVGGEGNQPQHF	TGTGCCAGCAGCGTCGGAGGGGAGGGCAATCAGCCCCAGCATTTT
.	TRBD1	TRBV2	TRBJ2-1	CASSGRTGNNEQFF	TGTGCCAGCAGTGGAAGGACAGGTAACAATGAGCAGTTCTTC
.	.	TRBV11-3	TRBJ2-2	CASAAGQNTGELFF	TGTGCCAGCGCAGCGGGTCAGAACACCGGGGAGCTGTTTTTT
.	.	TRBV7-2	TRBJ2-1	CASTISYGQNNEQFF	TGTGCCAGCACCATATCTTACGGACAGAACAATGAGCAGTTCTTC
.	.	TRBV28	TRBJ2-3	CASSLNLGPPDTQYF	TGTGCCAGCAGTTTAAATCTCGGGCCCCCAGATACGCAGTATTTT
once	.	TRBV7-2	TRBJ1-1	CASSLRGGDNTEAFF	TGTGCCAGCAGCTTACGAGGGGGAGACAACACTGAAGCTTTCTTT
.	.	TRBV19	TRBJ1-2	CASTRGASYGYTF	TGTGCCAGCACGCGGGGGGCATCCTATGGCTACACCTTC
.	.	TRBV27	TRBJ1-5	CASSPTPGYQPQHF	TGTGCCAGCAGTCCTACTCCAGGCTATCAGCCCCAGCATTTT
.	.	TRBV19	TRBJ2-1	CASSLGQIYNEQFF	TGTGCCAGTAGTTTAGGGCAGATCTACAATGAGCAGTTCTTC
.	TRBD1	TRBV27	TRBJ1-3	CASRRQGVGNTIYF	TGTGCCAGCAGGCGACAGGGGGTCGGAAACACCATATATTTT
.	TRBD1	TRBV7-6	TRBJ2-2	CATRTGSTGELFF	TGTGCCACCCGGACAGGGAGCACCGGGGAGCTGTTTTTT
.	TRBD1	TRBV5-6	TRBJ1-5	CASSFTGESNQPQHF	TGTGCCAGCAGCTTCACAGGGGAGTCGAATCAGCCCCAGCATTTT
.	.	TRBV19	TRBJ2-3	CASSKGTILGTDTQYF	TGTGCCAGTAGTAAAGGGACAATACTGGGCACAGATACGCAGTATTTT
.	TRBD2	TRBV27	TRBJ2-7	CASKLGTSGTYEQYF	TGTGCCAGCAAGCTAGGGACTAGCGGGACCTACGAGCAGTACTTC
.	.	TRBV30	TRBJ2-5	CACRTATLGTQYF	TGTGCCTGTCGGACAGCAACCCTCGGCACCCAGTACTTC
.	.	TRBV5-4	TRBJ2-7	CASSLERYEQYF	TGTGCCAGCAGCTTGGAGCGATACGAGCAGTACTTC
.	.	TRBV6-5	TRBJ2-7	CASSYSEGAYEQYF	TGTGCCAGCAGTTATTCCGAAGGGGCCTACGAGCAGTACTTC
.	TRBD1	TRBV27	TRBJ2-7	CASSMPGQGSTEEYF	TGTGCCAGCAGTATGCCGGGACAGGGGTCCACGGAGGAGTACTTC
.	.	TRBV6-1	TRBJ2-7	CASRDNYEQYF	TGTGCCAGCAGAGACAACTACGAGCAGTACTTC
.	TRBD1	TRBV10-1	TRBJ1-1	CASSRGQANTEAFF	TGCGCCAGCAGTCGGGGACAGGCGAACACTGAAGCTTTCTTT
.	TRBD2	TRBV5-5	TRBJ2-7	CASSLAAGGRYEQYF	TGTGCCAGCAGCTTGGCGGCGGGGGGACGCTACGAGCAGTACTTC
.	.	TRBV9	TRBJ2-6	CASSAGLSGANVLTF	TGTGCCAGCAGCGCCGGGCTCTCTGGGGCCAACGTCCTGACTTTC
.	.	TRBV10-3	TRBJ2-1	CAISENARVWYNEQFF	TGTGCCATCAGTGAGAATGCAAGGGTCTGGTACAATGAGCAGTTCTTC
.	.	TRBV14	TRBJ1-1	CASSQGGTVNTEAFF	TGTGCCAGCAGCCAGGGTGGGACGGTGAACACTGAAGCTTTCTTT
.	.	TRBV6-9	TRBJ2-7	CASSLRTAYEQYF	TGTGCCAGCAGTTTGCGGACGGCCTACGAGCAGTACTTC
.	.	TRBV10-3	TRBJ2-5	CAISEAIVIGQETQYF	TGTGCCATCAGTGAGGCAATTGTAATAGGCCAAGAGACCCAGTACTTC
.	.	TRBV5-4	TRBJ1-4	CASSYNGWERFGEKLFF	TGTGCCAGCAGCTACAATGGGTGGGAACGCTTCGGTGAAAAACTGTTTTTT
.	TRBD2	TRBV14	TRBJ2-5	CASSRASGRQETQYF	TGTGCCAGCAGCCGAGCTAGCGGGAGGCAAGAGACCCAGTACTTC
.	.	TRBV7-2	TRBJ2-1	CASSSSGDNEQFF	TGTGCCAGCAGCTCCTCGGGGGACAATGAGCAGTTCTTC